The following is a TCR beta chain sequence with its context. Its target is unknown. The data were obtained in a study of tumor-infiltrating lymphocytes in primary liver carcinoma. Study details: Participating patients were men and women between 30 and 69 years old. Lesions, classed as T1-T3 N0M0, spanned roughly 4 to 10 cm across.

Study-wide findings and caveats: Only about 8-25% of top clones spanned all five tumor regions. A significantly higher top-250-clone fraction was found in tumors than in blood (p = 0.039).

Total RNA amounting to 450 to 550 ng was the source from which TCR beta cDNA was made with a constant-region primer. Employing slightly modified ARM-PCR, three nested multiplex PCR rounds were run, and these gave rise to the TCR beta libraries. For about 11 cycles apiece, the opening two PCR rounds ran with TRBV1-TRBV30 forward primers and a C-beta reverse primer. TCRdb reprocessed the multiplex PCR reads via MiXCR and lists one record per CDR3 protein. The data show 30,000 to 35,000 distinct CDR3 sequences, with 75% to 85% seen just once and roughly 34% held by the top ten. DNA and RNA were both co-extracted from roughly 18-30 mg of bulk tissue that had not been sorted. Germline V gene data show CDR1 as SGHAT and CDR2 as FQNNGV. The ends were cut back, 7 bases at V and 2 bases at J, with 15 bases in the middle. The CDR3 runs to 14 residues.

The receptor's source is a middle-aged man with primary liver carcinoma and hepatitis B virus infection. Specimen: liver tumor tissue from sampling region 5. Subset of the sample: tumor region T5, tumor centre. The V gene is TRBV11-2, the J gene TRBJ2-7; D remains unclear. The CDR3 coding sequence is TGTGCCAGCAACCCCCGTCGCCCGACCTACGAGCAGTACTTC. It codes for CASNPRRPTYEQYF. Filled out from reference TRBV11-2 and TRBJ2-7, the complete variable domain reads EAGVAQSPRYKIIEKRQSVAFWCNPISGHATLYWYQQILGQGPKLLIQFQNNGVVDDSQLPKDRFSAERLKGVDSTLKIQPAKLEDSAVYLCASNPRRPTYEQYFGPGTRLTVT.